A single T cell receptor beta chain is shown here with its context. As yet, its antigen is unknown. At one of its ends the junction is not consistent with the germline gene, which may arise from a read error. CDR1 and CDR2 from the germline V gene are DFQATT and SNEGSKA (reference sequence). This CDR3 contains 16 residues. This sample was taken from a study of identical twins. One entry per CDR3 protein results from TCRdb running MiXCR on the 5' RACE reads. The table shows under 450,000 distinct CDR3 sequences, with less than 20% occurring only once. Study-level points and caveats: The models systematically underestimated how much out-of-frame TCR alpha was shared in monozygotic twins.

Healthy Caucasian donors formed the entire cohort. The gene calls are TRBV20-1 and TRBJ2-7; 12 bases are a match to TRBD2. The sample taken for sequencing was naive T cells sorted from blood. The clonotype was recovered from a man aged 45-65 years in good health. The CDR3 DNA reads TGCAGTGCTAGAGATGGGACTAGCGGGCGGGACTACGAGCACTACTTC. It is translated as CSARDGTSGRDYEHYF.